A single T cell receptor (beta chain) is shown here with its context. The data were taken from a study of blood T cell repertoires in COVID-19. At the level of the study: Acute-phase and convalescent COVID-19 samples originated in the United States, Italy and Spain. PBMCs, B-cell-depleted T cells, or T cells provided the cDNA or gDNA that made up the material.

Original processing methods: Reference gene primer amplification in the assay estimated nucleated cell counts. Clones were sequenced by immunoSEQ multiplex PCR, and TCRdb holds only the in-frame ones, with some missing. V and J calls and clone size are given by that table; D and trimming were obtained from the DNA. The sample lists roughly 57,000 clones, 80% to 95% seen once, with approximately 16% in the top ten. The source of this sequence is an elderly man with acute or convalescent COVID-19. The source material was peripheral blood.

CDR3 region: CASSLDSGGRYTQYF. The CDR3 DNA is TGCGCCAGCAGCTTGGATAGCGGGGGCAGGTATACGCAGTATTTT. The gene calls are TRBV5-1 and TRBJ2-3; 9 nucleotides agree with TRBD2. The CDR3 has 15 amino acids. J gave up 7 bases and V 0 bases, and 6 bases lay outside the gene matches. Germline V gene lookup returns CDR1 SGHRS and CDR2 YFSETQ. Complete variable domain (other parts from reference TRBV5-1 and TRBJ2-3): KAGVTQTPRYLIKTRGQQVTLSCSPISGHRSVSWYQQTPGQGLQFLFEYFSETQRNKGNFPGRFSGRQFSNSRSEMNVSTLELGDSALYLCASSLDSGGRYTQYFGPGTRLTVL.